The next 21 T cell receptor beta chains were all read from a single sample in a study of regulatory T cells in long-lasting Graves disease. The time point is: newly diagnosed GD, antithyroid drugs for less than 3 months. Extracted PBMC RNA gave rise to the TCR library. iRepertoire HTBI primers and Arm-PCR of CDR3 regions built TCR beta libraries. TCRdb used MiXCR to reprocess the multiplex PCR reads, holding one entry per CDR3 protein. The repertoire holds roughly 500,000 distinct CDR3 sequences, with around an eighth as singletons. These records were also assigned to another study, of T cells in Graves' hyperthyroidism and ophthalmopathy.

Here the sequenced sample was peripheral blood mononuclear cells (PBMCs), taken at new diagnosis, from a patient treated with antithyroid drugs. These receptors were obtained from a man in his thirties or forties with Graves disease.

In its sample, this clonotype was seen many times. Here the CDR3 DNA reads TGTGCCAGCAAGGCCAGGGGCCTATCTGGAAACACCATATATTTT. Its translation is CASKARGLSGNTIYF. The chain is built from TRBV12-3 or TRBV12-4 and TRBJ1-3; weak D call: TRBD1 (6 bases). Trimming stripped 7 bases from V and 1 base from J, with 14 bases between. The CDR3 loop spans 15 amino acids.

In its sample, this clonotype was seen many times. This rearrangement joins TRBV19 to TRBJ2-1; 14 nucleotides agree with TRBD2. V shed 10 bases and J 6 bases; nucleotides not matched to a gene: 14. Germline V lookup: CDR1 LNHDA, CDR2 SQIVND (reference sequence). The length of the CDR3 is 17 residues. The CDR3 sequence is CATTRLAGGPGANEQFF. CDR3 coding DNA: TGTGCCACGACACGACTAGCGGGAGGGCCAGGGGCCAATGAGCAGTTCTTC.

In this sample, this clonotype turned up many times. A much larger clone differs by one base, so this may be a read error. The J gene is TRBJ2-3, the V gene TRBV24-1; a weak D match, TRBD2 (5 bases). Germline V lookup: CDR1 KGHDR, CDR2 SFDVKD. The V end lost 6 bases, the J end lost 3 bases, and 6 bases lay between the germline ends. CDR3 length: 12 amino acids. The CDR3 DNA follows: TGTGCCACCAGTCCGGGGACAGATACGCAGTATTTT. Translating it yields CATSPGTDTQYF.

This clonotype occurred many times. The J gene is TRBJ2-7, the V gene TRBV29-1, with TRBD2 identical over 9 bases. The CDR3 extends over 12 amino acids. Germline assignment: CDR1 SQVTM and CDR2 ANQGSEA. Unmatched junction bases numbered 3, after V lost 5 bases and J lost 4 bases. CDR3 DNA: TGCAGCGTTCGTAGCGGGGGATACGAGCAGTACTTC. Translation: CSVRSGGYEQYF.

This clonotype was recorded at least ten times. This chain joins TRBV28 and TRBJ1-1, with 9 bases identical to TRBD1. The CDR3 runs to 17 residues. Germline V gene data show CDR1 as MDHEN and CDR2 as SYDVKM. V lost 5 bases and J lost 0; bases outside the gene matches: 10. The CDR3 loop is CASSLLQGAPLNTEAFF. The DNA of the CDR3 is TGTGCCAGCAGTCTTCTACAGGGGGCGCCCCTGAACACTGAAGCTTTCTTT. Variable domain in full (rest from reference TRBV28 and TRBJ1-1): DVKVTQSSRYLVKRTGEKVFLECVQDMDHENMFWYRQDPGLGLRLIYFSYDVKMKEKGDIPEGYSVSREKKERFSLILESASTNQTSMYLCASSLLQGAPLNTEAFFGQGTRLTVV.

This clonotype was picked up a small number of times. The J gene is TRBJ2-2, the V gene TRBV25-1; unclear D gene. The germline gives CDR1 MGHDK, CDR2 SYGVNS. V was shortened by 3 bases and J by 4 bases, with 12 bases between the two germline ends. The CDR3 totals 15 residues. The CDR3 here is CASSDPREFTGELFF. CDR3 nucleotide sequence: TGTGCCAGCAGTGATCCTAGGGAATTCACCGGGGAGCTGTTTTTT.

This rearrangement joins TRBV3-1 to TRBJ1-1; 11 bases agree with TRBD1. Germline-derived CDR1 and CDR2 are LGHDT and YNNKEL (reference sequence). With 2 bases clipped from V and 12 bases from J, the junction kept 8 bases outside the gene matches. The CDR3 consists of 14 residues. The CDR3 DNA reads TGTGCCAGCAGCCAAAGGTCGGGACAGGGGGTTTCTTTCTTT. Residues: CASSQRSGQGVSFF.

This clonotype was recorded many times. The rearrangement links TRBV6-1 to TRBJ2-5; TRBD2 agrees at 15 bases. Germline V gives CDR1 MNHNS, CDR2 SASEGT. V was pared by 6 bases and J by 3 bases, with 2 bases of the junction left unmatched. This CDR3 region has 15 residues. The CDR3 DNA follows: TGTGCCAGCAGCGGACTAGCGGGAGGGGAAGAGACCCAGTACTTC. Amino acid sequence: CASSGLAGGEETQYF.

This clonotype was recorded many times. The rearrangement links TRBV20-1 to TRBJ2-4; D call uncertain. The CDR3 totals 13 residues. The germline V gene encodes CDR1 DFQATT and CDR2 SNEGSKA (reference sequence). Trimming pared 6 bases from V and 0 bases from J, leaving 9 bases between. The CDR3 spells CSASQLAKNIQYF. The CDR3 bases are TGCAGTGCAAGTCAACTAGCCAAAAACATTCAGTACTTC.

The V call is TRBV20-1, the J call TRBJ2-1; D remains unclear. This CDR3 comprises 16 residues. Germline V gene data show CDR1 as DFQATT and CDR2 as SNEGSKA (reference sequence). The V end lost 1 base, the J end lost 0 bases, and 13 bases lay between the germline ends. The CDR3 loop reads CSARGTGFSSYNEQFF. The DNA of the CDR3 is TGCAGTGCTAGAGGGACGGGCTTCAGCTCCTACAATGAGCAGTTCTTC.

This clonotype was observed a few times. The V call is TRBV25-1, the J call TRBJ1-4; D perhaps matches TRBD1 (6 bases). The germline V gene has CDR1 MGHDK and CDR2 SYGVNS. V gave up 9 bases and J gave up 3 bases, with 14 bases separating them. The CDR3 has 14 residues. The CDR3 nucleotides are TGTGCCAGAGCCGTGACAGGTTCTAATGAAAAACTGTTTTTT. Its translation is CARAVTGSNEKLFF.

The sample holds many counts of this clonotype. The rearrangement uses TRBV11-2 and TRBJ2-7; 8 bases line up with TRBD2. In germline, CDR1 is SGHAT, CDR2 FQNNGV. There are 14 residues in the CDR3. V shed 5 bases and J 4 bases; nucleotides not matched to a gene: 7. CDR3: CASSHGLAGYEQYF. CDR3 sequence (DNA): TGTGCCAGCAGCCATGGACTAGCTGGGTACGAGCAGTACTTC.

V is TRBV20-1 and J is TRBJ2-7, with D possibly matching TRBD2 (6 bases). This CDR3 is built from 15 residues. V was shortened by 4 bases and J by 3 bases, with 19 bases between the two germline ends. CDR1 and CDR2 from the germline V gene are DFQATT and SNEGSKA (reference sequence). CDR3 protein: CSAINPGLGLYEQYF. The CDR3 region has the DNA TGCAGTGCTATAAACCCGGGACTGGGCCTCTACGAGCAGTACTTC.

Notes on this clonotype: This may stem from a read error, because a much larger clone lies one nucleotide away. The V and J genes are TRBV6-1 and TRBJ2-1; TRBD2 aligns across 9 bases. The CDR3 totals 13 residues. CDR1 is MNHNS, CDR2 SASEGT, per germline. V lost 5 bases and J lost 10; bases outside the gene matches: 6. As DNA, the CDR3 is TGTGCCAGCAGTCCTTGGACTAGCGCCGAGCAGTTCTTC. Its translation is CASSPWTSAEQFF.

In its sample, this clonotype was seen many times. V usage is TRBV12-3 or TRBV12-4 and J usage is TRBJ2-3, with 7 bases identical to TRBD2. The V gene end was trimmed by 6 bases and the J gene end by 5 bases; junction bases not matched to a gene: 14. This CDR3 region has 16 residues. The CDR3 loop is CASSLGGISVIDTQYF. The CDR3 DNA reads TGTGCCAGCAGCTTGGGAGGGATTAGCGTCATAGATACGCAGTATTTT.

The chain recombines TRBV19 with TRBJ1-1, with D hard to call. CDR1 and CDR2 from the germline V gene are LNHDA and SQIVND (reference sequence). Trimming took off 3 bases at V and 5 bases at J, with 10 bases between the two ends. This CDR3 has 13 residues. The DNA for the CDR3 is TGTGCCAGTAGTATTCCGGGCGGGACTGAAGCTTTCTTT. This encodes CASSIPGGTEAFF.

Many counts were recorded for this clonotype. CDR3 DNA sequence: TGTGCCAGCAGCAACCGGGACTCAGTTCCCCTCCACTTT. Translation gives CASSNRDSVPLHF. This chain connects TRBV7-2 to TRBJ1-6; possibly TRBD1 for D (5 bases). Trimming pared 5 bases from V and 13 bases from J, leaving 15 bases between. There are 13 residues in the CDR3. Germline assignment: CDR1 SGHTA and CDR2 FQGNSA.

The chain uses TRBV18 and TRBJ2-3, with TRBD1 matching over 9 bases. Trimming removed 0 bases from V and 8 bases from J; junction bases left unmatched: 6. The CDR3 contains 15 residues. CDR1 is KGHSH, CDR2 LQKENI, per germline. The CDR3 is CASSPPGQGLGTQYF. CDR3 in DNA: TGTGCCAGCTCACCACCTGGACAGGGGCTGGGTACGCAGTATTTT. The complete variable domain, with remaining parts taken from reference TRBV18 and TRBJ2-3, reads NAGVMQNPRHLVRRRGQEARLRCSPMKGHSHVYWYRQLPEEGLKFMVYLQKENIIDESGMPKERFSAEFPKEGPSILRIQQVVRGDSAAYFCASSPPGQGLGTQYFGPGTRLTVL.

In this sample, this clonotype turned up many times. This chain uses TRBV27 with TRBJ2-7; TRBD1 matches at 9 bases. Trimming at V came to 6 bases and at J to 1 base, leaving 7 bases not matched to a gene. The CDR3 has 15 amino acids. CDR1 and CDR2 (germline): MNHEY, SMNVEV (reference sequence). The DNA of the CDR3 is TGTGCCAGCAGCCCCGCGGGACAGGGATCCTACGAGCAGTACTTC. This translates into CASSPAGQGSYEQYF.

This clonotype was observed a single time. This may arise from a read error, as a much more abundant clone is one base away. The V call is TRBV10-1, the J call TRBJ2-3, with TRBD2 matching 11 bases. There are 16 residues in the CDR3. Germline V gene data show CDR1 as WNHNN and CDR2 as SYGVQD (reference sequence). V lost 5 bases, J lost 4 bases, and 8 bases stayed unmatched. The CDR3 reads CASSTSGSIDADTQYF. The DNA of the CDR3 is TGCGCCAGCAGTACTAGCGGGAGTATAGATGCAGATACGCAGTATTTT.

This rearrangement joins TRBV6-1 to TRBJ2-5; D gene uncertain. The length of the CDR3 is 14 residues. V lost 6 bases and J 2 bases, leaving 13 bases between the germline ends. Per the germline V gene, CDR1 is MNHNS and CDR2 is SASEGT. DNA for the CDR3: TGTGCCAGCAGGGAATACAAACTTCAAGAGACCCAGTACTTC. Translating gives CASREYKLQETQYF.